A selection of T cell receptor beta chains follows, all from one sample in a study of metastatic and nonmetastatic thyroid tumors. MiXCR re-clonotyped the PCR reads for TCRdb. The data contain approximately 90,000 clones, 7.5% to 9% of them singletons. Specimen: blood. The receptors were sampled from a female donor with papillary thyroid cancer or a benign thyroid nodule (not recorded which). Some clones in this sample may be carry-over from other donors' samples. Each CDR3 is given with its conserved first and last residue. D genes are given only for firm matches. Size is omitted from some rows. Given values are once, few, many or a class for expanded clones.

V gene,J gene,D gene,CDR3 length,clone size,CDR3 protein,CDR3 DNA
TRBV30,TRBJ2-3,NA,14,many,CAWSTGGYTDTQYF,TGTGCCTGGAGTACGGGGGGCTACACAGATACGCAGTATTTT
TRBV2,TRBJ1-3,NA,14,many,CASSDRGRGNTIYF,TGTGCCAGCAGTGACAGGGGTCGAGGAAACACCATATATTTT
TRBV5-5,TRBJ2-6,TRBD1,15,many,CASSRDRAGANVLTF,TGTGCCAGCAGCCGGGACAGGGCTGGGGCCAACGTCCTGACTTTC
TRBV3-1,TRBJ2-7,TRBD1,15,many,CASSLRQGLSYEQYF,TGTGCCAGCAGCCTCAGACAGGGGCTCTCCTACGAGCAGTACTTC
TRBV4-2,TRBJ1-4,NA,16,many,CASSLGAGTPSEKLFF,TGTGCCAGCAGCCTCGGGGCGGGGACACCGTCGGAAAAACTGTTTTTT
TRBV19,TRBJ1-5,NA,13,few,CASITRGDHPQHF,TGTGCCAGTATTACGAGGGGGGATCATCCCCAGCATTTT
TRBV12-3/TRBV12-4,TRBJ2-7,NA,14,NA,CASSPLGQYYEQYF,TGTGCCAGCAGTCCCCTCGGACAGTACTACGAGCAGTACTTC
TRBV28,TRBJ2-7,NA,12,many,CASSFPMGEQYF,TGTGCCAGCAGTTTCCCCATGGGCGAGCAGTACTTC
TRBV2,TRBJ1-1,TRBD1,13,NA,CASRPGQGFEAFF,TGTGCCAGCAGACCGGGACAGGGTTTCGAAGCTTTCTTT
TRBV6-2/TRBV6-3,TRBJ2-2,NA,17,many,CASSFQSSGGAGGELFF,TGTGCCAGCAGTTTCCAATCGAGTGGGGGGGCCGGCGGGGAGCTGTTTTTT
TRBV3-1,TRBJ2-3,TRBD2,13,NA,CASSARGADTQYF,TGTGCCAGCAGCGCCCGGGGGGCAGATACGCAGTATTTT
TRBV18,TRBJ1-1,NA,12,many,CASSPSVTEAFF,TGTGCCAGCTCACCAAGTGTGACTGAAGCTTTCTTT
TRBV19,TRBJ2-3,NA,14,few,CASSTGYSTDTQYF,TGTGCCAGTAGTACAGGATATAGCACAGATACGCAGTATTTT
TRBV18,TRBJ2-7,NA,19,many,CASSGGFLQGNTRSYEQYF,TGTGCCAGCTCAGGAGGCTTCTTACAGGGTAATACACGATCCTACGAGCAGTACTTC
TRBV13,TRBJ1-1,NA,14,many,CASSLRQGVTEAFF,TGTGCCAGCAGCTTGCGCCAGGGCGTTACTGAAGCTTTCTTT
TRBV7-2,TRBJ2-3,TRBD1,15,many,CASSYTGTGPDTQYF,TGTGCCAGCAGCTACACCGGGACAGGGCCAGATACGCAGTATTTT
TRBV27,TRBJ2-3,TRBD1,17,NA,CASSWDRGRFFTDTQYF,TGTGCCAGCAGCTGGGACAGGGGGAGATTCTTCACAGATACGCAGTATTTT
TRBV10-1,TRBJ1-2,TRBD1,13,many,CASSADRAYGYTF,TGCGCCAGCAGTGCCGACAGGGCCTATGGCTACACCTTC
TRBV27,TRBJ2-7,TRBD1,15,NA,CASSLSGDRAYEQYF,TGTGCCAGCAGTTTATCAGGGGACAGGGCCTACGAGCAGTACTTC
TRBV19,TRBJ2-1,NA,13,many,CASSPGRPNEQFF,TGTGCCAGTAGTCCCGGACGGCCCAATGAGCAGTTCTTC
TRBV7-9,TRBJ1-1,NA,11,NA,CASSLSTEAFF,TGTGCCAGCAGCTTAAGTACTGAAGCTTTCTTT
TRBV5-1,TRBJ2-7,NA,11,many,CASYDSYEQYF,TGCGCCAGCTACGACTCCTACGAGCAGTACTTC
TRBV7-9,TRBJ1-4,TRBD1,14,many,CASSWTGTNEKLFF,TGTGCCAGCAGCTGGACAGGGACTAATGAAAAACTGTTTTTT
TRBV12-5,TRBJ2-1,TRBD1,20,few,CASGLVRTGGLVRDYNEQFF,TGTGCTAGTGGTTTGGTAAGGACAGGGGGATTAGTTAGGGACTACAATGAGCAGTTCTTC
TRBV15,TRBJ2-7,TRBD2,16,few,CATSRQGLAAPYEQYF,TGTGCCACCAGCAGACAGGGACTAGCGGCCCCCTACGAGCAGTACTTC
TRBV6-4,TRBJ1-6,NA,17,many,CASSDSGGGDLNSPLHF,TGTGCCAGCAGTGACTCTGGGGGGGGTGACCTTAATTCACCCCTCCACTTT
TRBV6-1,TRBJ1-1,TRBD1,16,many,CASSEGTGDGGTEAFF,TGTGCCAGCAGTGAAGGGACAGGGGACGGAGGCACTGAAGCTTTCTTT
TRBV27,TRBJ2-7,TRBD1,17,few,CASSFHPPGQGVYEQYF,TGTGCCAGCAGTTTCCACCCGCCGGGACAGGGGGTTTACGAGCAGTACTTC
TRBV7-2,TRBJ2-3,NA,15,many,CASSASYGTTDTQYF,TGTGCCAGCAGCGCCAGCTATGGAACCACAGATACGCAGTATTTT
TRBV14,TRBJ1-2,NA,14,many,CASSPEGGVRGYTF,TGTGCCAGCAGCCCGGAGGGGGGTGTGAGGGGCTACACCTTC
TRBV2,TRBJ2-1,NA,16,many,CASSEALPRQNNEQFF,TGTGCCAGCAGTGAAGCGCTCCCACGCCAAAACAATGAGCAGTTCTTC
TRBV29-1,TRBJ2-7,NA,13,many,CSADRDPPYEQYF,TGCAGCGCTGACCGGGACCCCCCCTACGAGCAGTACTTC
TRBV20-1,TRBJ2-7,NA,13,NA,CSASSGVFYEQYF,TGCAGTGCTAGTAGCGGTGTGTTCTACGAGCAGTACTTC
TRBV7-6,TRBJ2-4,TRBD1,13,NA,CASSPRQGNIQYF,TGTGCCAGCAGCCCTCGACAGGGAAACATTCAGTACTTC